The clone carrying this T cell receptor beta chain appeared once. The sample originates from a study of technical replicates of blood from several donors. Profiled with immunoSEQ multiplex PCR; TCRdb holds only in-frame clones, not every one. The profile shows about 81,000 clones, about 96% of them singletons. Germline CDR1 is SGHAT and CDR2 is FQNNGV. The CDR3 runs to 14 residues. V trimming: 3 bases; J trimming: 6 bases; junction bases outside the gene matches: 5. Input material: T cells isolated from PBMCs. The chain combines TRBV11-2 with TRBJ2-3, with 8 positions matching TRBD2. This TCR came from a human donor in good health. The CDR3 coding sequence is TGTGCCAGCAGCTTGGGCGGGGGGTCGGATACGCAGTATTTT. Protein: CASSLGGGSDTQYF.